This T cell receptor beta chain was documented in a study of shared clonotypes between healthy human individuals. In the sorted-subset replicate PCRs, 200 ng DNA, tens of thousands of T cell genomes, was used. Generated by immunoSEQ multiplex PCR, the TCRdb table keeps only in-frame clones and is missing some. The sample has hundreds of thousands of clones; about two thirds are singletons. Into CD45RA+ naive and CD45RA-negative memory subsets, the CD4+ cells were split. Germline V gene data show CDR1 as MNHNS and CDR2 as SASEGT. Trimming pared 1 base from V and 2 bases from J, leaving 11 bases between. This CDR3 region has 15 residues.

Sequenced: memory CD4+ T cells sorted from blood. The subset denotes: CD45RA-negative fraction. The gene calls are TRBV6-1 and TRBJ1-2; maybe TRBD1 (5 bases). The sequence was obtained from a woman in her 30s in good health. This CDR3 reads CASSEVSGLNYGYTF. The DNA of the CDR3 is TGTGCCAGCAGTGAAGTGTCAGGGCTAAACTATGGCTACACCTTC.